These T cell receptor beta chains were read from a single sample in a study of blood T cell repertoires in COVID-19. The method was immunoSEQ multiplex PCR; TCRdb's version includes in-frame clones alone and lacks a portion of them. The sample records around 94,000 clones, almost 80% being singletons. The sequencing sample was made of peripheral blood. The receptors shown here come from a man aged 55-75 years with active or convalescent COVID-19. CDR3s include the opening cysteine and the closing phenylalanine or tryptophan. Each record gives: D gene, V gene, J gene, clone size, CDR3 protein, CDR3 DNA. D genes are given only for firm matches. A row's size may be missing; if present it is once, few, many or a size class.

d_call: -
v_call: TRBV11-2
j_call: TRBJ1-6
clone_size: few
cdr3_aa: CASSRAPQGPYSPLHF
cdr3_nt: TGTGCCAGCAGTCGGGCCCCCCAGGGGCCTTACTCACCCCTCCACTTT

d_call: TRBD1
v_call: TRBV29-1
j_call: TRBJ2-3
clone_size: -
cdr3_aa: CSVGRQGATDTQYF
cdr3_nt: TGCAGCGTTGGTAGACAGGGGGCAACAGATACGCAGTATTTT

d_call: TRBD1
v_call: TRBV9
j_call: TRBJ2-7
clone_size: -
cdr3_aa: CASTPSQGPYEQYF
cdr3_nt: TGTGCCAGCACCCCTTCACAGGGGCCCTACGAGCAGTACTTC

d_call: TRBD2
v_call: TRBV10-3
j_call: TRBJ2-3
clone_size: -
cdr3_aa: CAISSGTSSSSTDTQYF
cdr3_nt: TGTGCCATCAGTTCCGGGACTAGCAGTTCTAGCACAGATACGCAGTATTTT

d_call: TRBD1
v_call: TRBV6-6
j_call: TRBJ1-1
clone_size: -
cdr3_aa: CASISTPGQGATEAFF
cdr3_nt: TGTGCCAGCATTTCTACTCCTGGACAGGGGGCCACTGAAGCTTTCTTT

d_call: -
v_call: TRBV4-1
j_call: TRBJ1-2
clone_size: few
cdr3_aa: CASSPRGHNPSYGYTF
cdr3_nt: TGCGCCAGCAGCCCAAGGGGACATAATCCCTCCTATGGCTACACCTTC

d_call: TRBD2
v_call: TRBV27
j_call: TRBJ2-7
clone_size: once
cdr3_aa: CASRRIAGVEQYF
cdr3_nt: TGTGCCAGCAGGAGGATAGCGGGAGTCGAGCAGTACTTC

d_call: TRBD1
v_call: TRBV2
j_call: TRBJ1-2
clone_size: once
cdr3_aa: CASSELAGQGSGRYTF
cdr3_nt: TGTGCCAGCAGTGAATTGGCGGGACAGGGTTCCGGCCGCTACACCTTC

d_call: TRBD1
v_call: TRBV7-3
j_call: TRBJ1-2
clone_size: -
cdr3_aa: CASSLIRLGTAYGYTF
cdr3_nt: TGTGCCAGCAGCTTAATAAGGTTAGGGACAGCCTATGGCTACACCTTC

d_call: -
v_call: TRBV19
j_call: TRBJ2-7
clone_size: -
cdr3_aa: CASSSRGYEQYF
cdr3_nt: TGTGCCAGTAGTAGTCGGGGCTACGAGCAGTACTTC

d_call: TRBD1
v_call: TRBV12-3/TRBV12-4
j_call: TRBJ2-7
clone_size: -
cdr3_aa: CASSFAGGNEQYF
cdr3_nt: TGTGCCAGCAGTTTTGCAGGGGGTAACGAGCAGTACTTC

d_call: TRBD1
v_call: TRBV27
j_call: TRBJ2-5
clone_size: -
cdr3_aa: CASSFDPRGRETQYF
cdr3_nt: TGTGCCAGCAGTTTTGATCCCAGGGGGCGAGAGACCCAGTACTTC

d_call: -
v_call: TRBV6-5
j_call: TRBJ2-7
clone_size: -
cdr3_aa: CASSYSLTYEQYF
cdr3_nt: TGTGCCAGCAGTTACTCCTTAACCTACGAGCAGTACTTC

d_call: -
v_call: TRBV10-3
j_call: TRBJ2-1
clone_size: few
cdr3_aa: CAISQAGNEQFF
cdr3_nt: TGTGCCATCAGTCAGGCCGGCAATGAGCAGTTCTTC

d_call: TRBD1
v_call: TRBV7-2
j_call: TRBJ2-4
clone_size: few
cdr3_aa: CASSDRDRGAKNIQYF
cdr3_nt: TGTGCCAGCAGCGACCGGGACAGGGGAGCCAAAAACATTCAGTACTTC

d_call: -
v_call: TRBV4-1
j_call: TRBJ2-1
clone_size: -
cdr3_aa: CASSQGLANYNEQFF
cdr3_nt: TGCGCCAGCAGCCAAGGCCTAGCGAATTACAATGAGCAGTTCTTC

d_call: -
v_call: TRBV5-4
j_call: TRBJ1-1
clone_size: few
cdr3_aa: CASSLMNDFLRDTEAFF
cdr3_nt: TGTGCCAGCAGCTTGATGAACGATTTTCTTCGGGACACTGAAGCTTTCTTT

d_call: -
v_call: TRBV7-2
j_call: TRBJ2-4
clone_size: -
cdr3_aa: CASSLGQINIQYF
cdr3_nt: TGTGCCAGCAGCTTAGGACAGATAAACATTCAGTACTTC

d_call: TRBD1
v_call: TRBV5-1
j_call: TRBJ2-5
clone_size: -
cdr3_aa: CASSFAGDRGRETQYF
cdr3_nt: TGCGCCAGCAGCTTTGCGGGGGACAGGGGAAGAGAGACCCAGTACTTC

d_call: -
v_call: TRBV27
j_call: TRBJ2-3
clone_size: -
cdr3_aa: CASKPGFKEDTQYF
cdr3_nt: TGTGCCAGCAAACCGGGTTTCAAGGAAGATACGCAGTATTTT

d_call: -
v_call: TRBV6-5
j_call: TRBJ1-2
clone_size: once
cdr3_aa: CASKGQTANYGYTF
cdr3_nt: TGTGCCAGCAAAGGACAAACTGCTAACTATGGCTACACCTTC

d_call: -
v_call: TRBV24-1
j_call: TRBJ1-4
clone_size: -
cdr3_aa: CATSVVHGGEIKANEKLFF
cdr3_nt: TGTGCCACCAGTGTGGTGCATGGGGGGGAGATAAAGGCTAATGAAAAACTGTTTTTT

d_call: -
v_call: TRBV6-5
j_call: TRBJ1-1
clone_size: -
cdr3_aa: CASRAGDRAFF
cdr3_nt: TGTGCCAGCAGGGCGGGAGATAGGGCTTTCTTT

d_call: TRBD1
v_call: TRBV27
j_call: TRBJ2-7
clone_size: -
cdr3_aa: CASSLIGGAFNEQYF
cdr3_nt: TGTGCCAGCAGTTTAATAGGGGGCGCATTTAACGAGCAGTACTTC

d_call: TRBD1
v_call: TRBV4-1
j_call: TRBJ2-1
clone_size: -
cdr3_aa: CASSHRQGQYNEQFF
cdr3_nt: TGCGCCAGCAGCCACCGACAGGGGCAATACAATGAGCAGTTCTTC

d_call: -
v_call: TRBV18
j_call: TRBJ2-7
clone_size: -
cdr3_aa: CASSPYSPTGSSYEQYF
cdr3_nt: TGTGCCAGCTCACCTTATTCCCCGACGGGAAGCTCCTACGAGCAGTACTTC

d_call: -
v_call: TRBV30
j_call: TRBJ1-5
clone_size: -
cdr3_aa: CAWSNGGNQPQHF
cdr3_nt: TGTGCCTGGAGTAACGGGGGCAATCAGCCCCAGCATTTT

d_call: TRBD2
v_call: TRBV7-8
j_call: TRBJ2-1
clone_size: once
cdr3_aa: CASQRASGRSIHEQFF
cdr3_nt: TGTGCCAGCCAGCGGGCTAGCGGGAGAAGTATCCATGAGCAGTTCTTC

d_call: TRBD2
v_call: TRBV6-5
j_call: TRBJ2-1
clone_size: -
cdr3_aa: CASVGTSGSYNEQFF
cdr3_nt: TGTGCCAGCGTGGGAACTAGCGGTTCCTACAATGAGCAGTTCTTC

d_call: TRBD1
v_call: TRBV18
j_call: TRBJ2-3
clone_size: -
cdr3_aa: CASSPRGRGPDTQYF
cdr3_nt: TGTGCCAGCTCACCACGCGGTAGGGGGCCAGATACGCAGTATTTT

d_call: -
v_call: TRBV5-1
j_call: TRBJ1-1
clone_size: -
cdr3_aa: CASSLRQANTEAFF
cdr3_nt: TGCGCCAGCAGCTTGCGGCAGGCGAACACTGAAGCTTTCTTT

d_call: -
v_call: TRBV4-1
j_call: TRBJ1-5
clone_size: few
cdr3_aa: CASSQDRTRGTQHF
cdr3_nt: TGCGCCAGCAGCCAAGATCGGACACGGGGGACCCAGCATTTT

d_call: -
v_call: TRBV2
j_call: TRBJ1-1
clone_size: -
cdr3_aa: CASSEFRGMATEAFF
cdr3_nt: TGTGCCAGCAGTGAATTTAGGGGGATGGCCACTGAAGCTTTCTTT

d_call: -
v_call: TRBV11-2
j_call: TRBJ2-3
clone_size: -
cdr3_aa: CAGSMTIRDTQYF
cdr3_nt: TGTGCCGGCTCTATGACTATTAGAGATACGCAGTATTTT

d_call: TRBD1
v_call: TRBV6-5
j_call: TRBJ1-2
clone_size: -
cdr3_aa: CASSQDRAPYGYTF
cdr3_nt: TGTGCCAGCAGTCAGGACAGGGCGCCCTATGGCTACACCTTC

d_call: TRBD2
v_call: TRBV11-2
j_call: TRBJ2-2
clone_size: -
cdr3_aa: CASRNWGGNTGELFF
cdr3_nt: TGTGCCAGCAGGAACTGGGGGGGGAACACCGGGGAGCTGTTTTTT

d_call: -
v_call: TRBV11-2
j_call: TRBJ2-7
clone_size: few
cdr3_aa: CASSPIRGPGYEQYF
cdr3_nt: TGTGCCAGCAGCCCGATTCGGGGTCCAGGCTACGAGCAGTACTTC

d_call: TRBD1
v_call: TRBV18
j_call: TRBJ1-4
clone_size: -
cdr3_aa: CASSPGRSGTGGEKLFF
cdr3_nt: TGTGCCAGCTCACCCGGCCGGTCGGGGACAGGGGGTGAAAAACTGTTTTTT

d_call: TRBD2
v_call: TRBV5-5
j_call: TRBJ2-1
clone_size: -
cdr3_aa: CASSWGLAGGRNEQFF
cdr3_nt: TGTGCCAGCAGCTGGGGACTAGCGGGAGGTCGCAATGAGCAGTTCTTC

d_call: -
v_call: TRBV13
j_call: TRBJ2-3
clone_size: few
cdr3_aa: CASSNGQQRRTDTQYF
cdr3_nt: TGTGCCAGCAGCAACGGACAGCAAAGAAGGACAGATACGCAGTATTTT

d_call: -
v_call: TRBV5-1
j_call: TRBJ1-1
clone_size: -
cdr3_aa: CASAPRQLIKNTEAFF
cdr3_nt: TGCGCCAGCGCGCCGAGACAGCTTATAAAGAACACTGAAGCTTTCTTT

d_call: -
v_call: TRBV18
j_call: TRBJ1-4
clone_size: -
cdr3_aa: CASRRSTNEKLFF
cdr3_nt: TGTGCCAGCCGCAGGTCAACTAATGAAAAACTGTTTTTT

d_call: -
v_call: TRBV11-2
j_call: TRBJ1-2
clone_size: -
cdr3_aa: CASSLVGGGGYTF
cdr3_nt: TGTGCCAGCAGCTTAGTGGGAGGGGGAGGCTACACCTTC

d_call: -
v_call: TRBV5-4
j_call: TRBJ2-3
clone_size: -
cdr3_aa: CASSEAASTDTQYF
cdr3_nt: TGTGCCAGCAGCGAGGCGGCTTCCACAGATACGCAGTATTTT

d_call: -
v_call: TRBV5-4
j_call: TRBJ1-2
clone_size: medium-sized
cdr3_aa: CASSPEGYGYTF
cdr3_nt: TGTGCCAGCAGCCCGGAGGGTTATGGCTACACCTTC

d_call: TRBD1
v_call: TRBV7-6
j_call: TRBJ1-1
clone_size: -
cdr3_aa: CASSIGTGGTEAFF
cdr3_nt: TGTGCCAGCAGCATCGGGACAGGGGGGACTGAAGCTTTCTTT

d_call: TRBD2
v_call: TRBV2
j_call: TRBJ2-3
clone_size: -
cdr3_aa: CASSEEFSGGTDTQYF
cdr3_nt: TGTGCCAGCAGTGAAGAGTTTAGCGGGGGCACAGATACGCAGTATTTT